This is a list of T cell receptor beta chains from one sample in a study of T cell repertoires in aging, cancer and after chemotherapy. TCRdb passed the multiplex PCR reads through MiXCR, listing each CDR3 protein once. In the table there are roughly 860 distinct CDR3 sequences, roughly 72% of which are singletons. The sample comprised blood. The receptors come from a human donor with a blood cancer. Both conserved end residues are part of each CDR3. D genes are given only for firm matches. Size is stated for part of the rows, as once, few or many counts, or as a class when the clone is expanded.

len,abundance,j_gene,d_gene,v_gene,CDR3aa,CDR3nt
17,-,TRBJ2-1,-,TRBV12-3/TRBV12-4,CASSPSFSAGWGHEQFF,TGTGCCAGCAGTCCCTCCTTCTCGGCAGGGTGGGGGCATGAGCAGTTCTTC
16,medium-sized,TRBJ1-1,-,TRBV5-1,CASSRRGRGDNAEAFF,TGCGCCAGCAGCCGACGCGGGCGGGGAGACAACGCTGAAGCTTTCTTT
14,few,TRBJ2-5,-,TRBV4-1,CASSHTQGQETQYF,TGCGCCAGCAGCCACACACAGGGTCAAGAGACCCAGTACTTC
14,-,TRBJ1-1,-,TRBV12-3/TRBV12-4,CASGRATVNTEAFF,TGTGCCAGCGGACGCGCGACAGTGAACACTGAAGCTTTCTTT
16,-,TRBJ2-2,-,TRBV27,CASSLGSRGSTGELFF,TGTGCCAGCAGTTTAGGGAGCAGAGGGAGCACCGGGGAGCTGTTTTTT
17,-,TRBJ2-1,TRBD2,TRBV29-1,CSAAGLAGFSSYNEQFF,TGCAGCGCAGCGGGACTAGCGGGGTTTAGCTCCTACAATGAGCAGTTCTTC
13,large,TRBJ1-5,TRBD1,TRBV7-2,CASAKGAGQPQHF,TGTGCCAGCGCCAAGGGGGCTGGTCAGCCCCAGCATTTT
13,-,TRBJ2-3,-,TRBV27,CASSWTVRDTQYF,TGTGCCAGCAGTTGGACGGTCCGGGATACGCAGTATTTT
15,hyperexpanded,TRBJ2-1,TRBD1,TRBV5-1,CASSVQGAMYNEQFF,TGCGCCAGCAGCGTGCAGGGGGCTATGTACAATGAGCAGTTCTTC
14,-,TRBJ2-2,-,TRBV20-1,CSARRPGDTGELFF,TGCAGTGCTAGACGGCCAGGGGACACCGGGGAGCTGTTTTTT
13,once,TRBJ1-5,-,TRBV5-6,CASSLGGTKAQHF,TGTGCCAGCAGCCTTGGCGGGACGAAGGCCCAGCATTTT
13,-,TRBJ1-2,-,TRBV18,CASSPGQNYGYTF,TGTGCCAGCTCACCTGGACAGAATTATGGCTACACCTTC
16,-,TRBJ2-3,-,TRBV18,CASSPYGSGGLGTQYF,TGTGCCAGCTCACCATACGGCTCGGGGGGCCTAGGTACGCAGTATTTT
14,few,TRBJ1-6,-,TRBV10-3,CAISEGGLNSPLHF,TGTGCCATCAGTGAGGGGGGGCTTAATTCACCCCTCCACTTT
12,-,TRBJ1-3,-,TRBV6-6,CASSTQGNTIYF,TGTGCCAGCAGCACGCAGGGAAACACCATATATTTT
15,-,TRBJ1-4,TRBD1,TRBV6-1,CASSFRQGANEKLFF,TGTGCCAGCAGTTTCCGACAGGGGGCCAATGAAAAACTGTTTTTT
13,-,TRBJ2-1,TRBD2,TRBV30,CACPSGGYNEQFF,TGTGCCTGCCCTAGCGGGGGATACAATGAGCAGTTCTTC
14,-,TRBJ1-4,-,TRBV6-1,CASSYWGEGEKLFF,TGTGCCAGCAGTTACTGGGGTGAGGGTGAAAAACTGTTTTTT
15,-,TRBJ1-3,-,TRBV5-6,CASSSYSSSGNTIYF,TGTGCCAGCAGCTCCTACAGCAGCTCTGGAAACACCATATATTTT
14,few,TRBJ2-2,TRBD2,TRBV12-3/TRBV12-4,CASSLSGGAGELFF,TGTGCCAGCAGTTTAAGCGGGGGGGCCGGGGAGCTGTTTTTT